The 2 T cell receptor beta chains in this list originate from one sample, sequenced in a study of cytomegalovirus exposure and HLA in healthy donors. 13 Jbeta primers and 60 Vbeta primers were used for the PCR. TCRdb's table, derived via immunoSEQ multiplex PCR, lists solely in-frame clones and lacks some. Of approximately 100,000 clones listed, about four fifths are singletons. The sequenced sample consisted of PBMCs. The receptors shown here come from a man in his fifties or sixties in good health and CMV-seronegative.

J is TRBJ2-5 and V is TRBV7-6; 10 bases map to TRBD2. V shed 5 bases, J shed 4 bases, and the junction held 10 bases outside the gene matches. In germline, CDR1 is SGHVS, CDR2 FNYEAQ. CDR3 size: 16 residues. The CDR3 coding sequence is TGTGCCAGCAGCCCCCGGGCGGCTAGCGGGGGAGAGACCCAGTACTTC. Amino acids: CASSPRAASGGETQYF.

This chain connects TRBV29-1 to TRBJ2-1; TRBD1 agrees at 10 bases. Losses at the gene ends were 5 bases for V and 12 bases for J; bases not matched to a gene: 16. There are 15 residues in the CDR3. Germline values: CDR1 SQVTM, CDR2 ANQGSEA. The CDR3, as DNA: TGCAGCGTTTCCGCCGGGACAGGGGCCCCCGCGGGGCAGTTCTTC. Translation: CSVSAGTGAPAGQFF.